This T cell receptor beta chain comes out of a study of CD8 T cells in Susac syndrome (dated by TCRdb to about 2019). At the level of the whole study: Repertoire sequencing was used to test whether CD8+ T cell activation and differentiation in Susac syndrome was antigen driven.

Study-level results and caveats: The number of individuals in the TCR sequencing and HLA analysis was acknowledged as relatively small.

From cysteine to phenylalanine, the CDR3 is 15 amino acids long. Just the 45-base CDR3 DNA is kept, in frame starting at base 1. The junction shows trimming of 1 base on V and 1 base on J, plus 10 bases between the germline ends. In the germline V gene (reference sequence), CDR1 corresponds to SEHNR and CDR2 to FQNEAQ. Peripheral blood CD8+ and CD4+ T cells from healthy donors, Susac syndrome patients and multiple sclerosis patients were profiled using high-throughput TCR beta sequencing. Healthy donors were included as age- and sex-matched controls. Bulk CD8+ and CD4+ T cells were purified by magnetic negative isolation, while CD8+ TEMRA cells were enriched using FACS. Blood was collected in EDTA tubes and processed within 24 hours, with PBMCs isolated through density gradient centrifugation. PBMCs intended for TCR sequencing were frozen in liquid nitrogen and were later thawed in a 37 degrees C water bath. A purity of at least 90% was achieved for sorted or isolated CD4+, CD8+ and CD8+ TEMRA cells.

RNA was extracted using the RNeasy kit, and about 0.5 to 1 microgram was reverse transcribed with random hexamers. The immunoSEQ multiplex PCR assay, which covers 54 Vbeta and 13 Jbeta segments, was used to amplify TCR beta CDR3 regions. To correct PCR amplification bias, a synthetic template baseline was used for both primer optimization and computational correction. Processing in the source paper ran as follows. Only productive sequences were kept, with reads annotated to V, D and J genes according to IMGT and analyzed in immunoSEQ Analyzer. To calculate clonality, Shannon entropy was normalized by log2 of the number of productive unique sequences and then subtracted from one. For each patient and control, public and private clones were evaluated within the 100 most prevalent clones. A clone was defined as Susac-specific if it was absent from the healthy and MS cohorts, from more than 850 published viral clones and from other ImmuneACCESS disease sequences. TCRdb reworked the public reads: Q25 trimming with fastp, MiXCR clone assembly, productive beta chains retained. Each CDR3 protein appears once, grouped with its most common genes and DNA. The V and J calls and clone size are TCRdb's, not the authors'. The sample table records some 150,000 distinct CDR3 sequences; roughly 95% of these occur just once. Nearly 0.085% of the sample rests with the top ten.

Concerning this clonotype itself: It has no known antigen specificity. No much larger clone exists at a distance of one base, and base qualities are not known.

The chain joins TRBV7-9 to TRBJ1-1; TRBD1 is a weak D gene call, 6 bases matching. This TCR was sampled from a human donor in good health. Sequences were obtained from CD4+ T cells from PBMCs. CDR3 sequence: CASSLETGPNTEAFF. The bases are TGTGCCAGCAGCTTAGAAACAGGGCCGAACACTGAAGCTTTCTTT. The full variable domain, with segments outside the CDR3 supplied by the reference TRBV7-9 and TRBJ1-1 proteins, appears as DTGVSQNPRHKITKRGQNVTFRCDPISEHNRLYWYRQTLGQGPEFLTYFQNEAQLEKSRLLSDRFSAERPKGSFSTLEIQRTEQGDSAMYLCASSLETGPNTEAFFGQGTRLTVV.